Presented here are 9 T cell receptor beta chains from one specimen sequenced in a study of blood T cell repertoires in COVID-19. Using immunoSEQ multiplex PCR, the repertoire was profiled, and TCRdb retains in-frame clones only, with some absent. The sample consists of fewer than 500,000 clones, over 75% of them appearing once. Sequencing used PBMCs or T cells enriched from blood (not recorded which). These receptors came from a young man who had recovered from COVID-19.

CDR3 coding DNA: TGTGCCAGCAGCTTAGGGAGGGCGTGGGTGACAGGGCCACCCTCTGGAAACACCATATATTTT. Its translation: CASSLGRAWVTGPPSGNTIYF. The V and J genes are TRBV7-8 and TRBJ1-3; 7 bases fit TRBD1. The CDR3 runs 21 residues. Unmatched junction bases numbered 18, after V lost 1 base and J lost 0 bases. Germline assignment: CDR1 SGHVS and CDR2 FQNEAQ. The whole variable domain, remainder taken from reference TRBV7-8 and TRBJ1-3, is GAGVSQSPRYKVAKRGQDVALRCDPISGHVSLFWYQQALGQGPEFLTYFQNEAQLDKSGLPSDRFFAERPEGSVSTLKIQRTQQEDSAVYLCASSLGRAWVTGPPSGNTIYFGEGSWLTVV.

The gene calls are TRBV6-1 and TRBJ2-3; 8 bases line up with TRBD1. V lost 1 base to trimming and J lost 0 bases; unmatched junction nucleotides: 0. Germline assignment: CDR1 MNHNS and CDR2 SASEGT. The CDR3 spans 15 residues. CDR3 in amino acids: CASSEGTGSTDTQYF. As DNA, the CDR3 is TGTGCCAGCAGTGAAGGGACAGGGAGCACAGATACGCAGTATTTT.

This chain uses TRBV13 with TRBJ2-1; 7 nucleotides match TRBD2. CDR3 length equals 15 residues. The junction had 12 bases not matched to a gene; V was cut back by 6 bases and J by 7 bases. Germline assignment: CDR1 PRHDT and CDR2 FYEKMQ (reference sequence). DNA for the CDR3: TGTGCCAGCAGATCAGCGGGGCCGGGTTGGAATGAGCAGTTCTTC. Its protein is CASRSAGPGWNEQFF.

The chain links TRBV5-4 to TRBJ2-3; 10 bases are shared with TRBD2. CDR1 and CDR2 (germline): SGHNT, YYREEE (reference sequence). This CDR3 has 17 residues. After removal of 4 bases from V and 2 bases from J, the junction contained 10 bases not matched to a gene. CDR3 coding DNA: TGTGCCAGCAGCCGGGAGGGAGGGACTAGCGACACAGATACGCAGTATTTT. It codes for CASSREGGTSDTDTQYF.

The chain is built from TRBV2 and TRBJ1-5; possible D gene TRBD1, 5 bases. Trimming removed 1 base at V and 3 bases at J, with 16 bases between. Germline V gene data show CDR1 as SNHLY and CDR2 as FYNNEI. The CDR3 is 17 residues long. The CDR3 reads CASSEVVVRVDNQPQHF. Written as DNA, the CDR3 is TGTGCCAGCAGTGAAGTTGTAGTCAGGGTGGACAATCAGCCCCAGCATTTT.

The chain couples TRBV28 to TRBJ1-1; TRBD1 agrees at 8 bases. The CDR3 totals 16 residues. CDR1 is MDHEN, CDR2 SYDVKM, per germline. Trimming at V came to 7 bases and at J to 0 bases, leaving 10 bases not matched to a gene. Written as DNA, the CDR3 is TGTGCCAGCATCCCGACCGCGGGACAGGTGAACACTGAAGCTTTCTTT. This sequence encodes CASIPTAGQVNTEAFF.

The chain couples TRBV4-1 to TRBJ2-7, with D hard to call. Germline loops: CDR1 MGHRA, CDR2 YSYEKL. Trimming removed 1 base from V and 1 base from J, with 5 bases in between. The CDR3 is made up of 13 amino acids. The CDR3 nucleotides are TGCGCCAGCAGCCAAGCAACTTCCTACGAGCAGTACTTC. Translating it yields CASSQATSYEQYF.

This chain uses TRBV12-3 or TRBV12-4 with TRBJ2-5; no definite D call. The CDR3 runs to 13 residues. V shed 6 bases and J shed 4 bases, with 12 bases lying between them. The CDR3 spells CASSPTIRETQYF. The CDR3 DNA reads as TGTGCCAGCAGCCCGACAATCAGAGAGACCCAGTACTTC.

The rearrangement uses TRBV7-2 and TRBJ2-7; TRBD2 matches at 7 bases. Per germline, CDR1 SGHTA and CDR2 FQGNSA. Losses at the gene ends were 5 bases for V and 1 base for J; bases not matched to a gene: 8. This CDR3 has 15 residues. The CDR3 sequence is CASSQDLGLSYEQYF. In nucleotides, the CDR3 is TGTGCCAGCAGCCAAGACTTGGGACTATCCTACGAGCAGTACTTC.